This T cell receptor beta chain was captured in a study of blood T cell repertoires in COVID-19. The wider study: Sources were T cells, B-cell-depleted T cells, or PBMCs; the material itself was cDNA or gDNA.

This clone was observed a handful of times. CDR3 length: 13 residues. The germline gives CDR1 SGDLS, CDR2 YYNGEE. V lost 4 bases and J 0 bases, leaving 7 bases between the germline ends. Generated by immunoSEQ multiplex PCR, the TCRdb table keeps only in-frame clones and is missing some. The table includes 65,000 to 95,000 clones, approximately 90% detected once. The sequencing sample was made of peripheral blood. V usage is TRBV9 and J usage is TRBJ1-1; D unclear. This clonotype originated in a man aged 45-60 years with COVID-19, enrolled during active disease. CDR3 nucleotide sequence: TGTGCCAGCAGCCTGACATTGAACACTGAAGCTTTCTTT. The encoded protein is CASSLTLNTEAFF.